This T cell receptor beta chain comes out of a study of shared clonotypes between healthy human individuals. Whole-study results and caveats: Non-shared clonotypes had lower generation probabilities than those shared by all four donors. The study found about 5% of naive CD4 clonotypes shared across several donors.

In the authors' methods: Junction-only sequences without quality scores were provided by ImmunoSEQ, so filtering was different. Libraries were prepared by immunoSEQ multiplex PCR; TCRdb keeps only in-frame clonotypes and omits some of them. For V, J and clone size, that table is used; D and trimming come from the DNA. The data show about 2.3 million clones, 90% to 95% seen once. Worth noting for this clone: The antigen is not known.

Material: naive CD4+ T cells from PBMCs. The subset is: CD45RA+ positively selected. This TCR was recovered from a man aged 18 to 29 in good health. Some clones in this sample may be carry-over from other donors' samples.

The CDR3 region is CSAFDRNIQYF. DNA of the CDR3: TGCAGTGCTTTCGACAGAAACATTCAGTACTTC. This sequence joins TRBV20-1 and TRBJ2-4; TRBD1 is a possible D gene (5 bases). This CDR3 is 11 amino acids long. Trimming cost V 5 bases and J 6 bases, with 8 bases left between them. The germline V gene has CDR1 DFQATT and CDR2 SNEGSKA (reference sequence).